The 23 T cell receptor beta chains given below trace back to one sample, sequenced in a study of blood T cell repertoires in COVID-19. Clones were read by immunoSEQ multiplex PCR, and TCRdb kept only the in-frame ones, dropping some. The data hold approximately 100,000 clones, with roughly 85% observed a single time. Sequenced input: peripheral blood. The receptors shown here come from a man older than 75 with acute or convalescent COVID-19.

DNA for the CDR3: TGTGCCAGCAGCTTGGGTAGCGGGACCACAGATACGCAGTATTTT. As protein: CASSLGSGTTDTQYF. The chain links TRBV5-4 to TRBJ2-3, with 8 nucleotides matching TRBD2. CDR3 length: 15 amino acids. Trimming took 0 bases from V and 2 from J; bases not matched to a gene: 2. The germline V gene has CDR1 SGHNT and CDR2 YYREEE (reference sequence).

The chain links TRBV7-9 to TRBJ1-4; D is uncertain. The CDR3 runs 16 residues. The V gene lost 2 bases and the J gene lost 0 bases, with 10 bases spanning the gap. Germline assignment: CDR1 SEHNR and CDR2 FQNEAQ (reference sequence). In DNA, the CDR3 is TGTGCCAGCAGCTTATACGAACTTGCAACTAATGAAAAACTGTTTTTT. Translation: CASSLYELATNEKLFF.

The chain is built from TRBV28 and TRBJ2-1; 9 positions match TRBD1. V shed 6 bases, J shed 7 bases, and the junction held 10 bases outside the gene matches. The CDR3 loop spans 15 amino acids. Germline assignment: CDR1 MDHEN and CDR2 SYDVKM. DNA for the CDR3: TGTGCCAGCAGCCGAGGGACAGGGAGTCAGAATGAGCAGTTCTTC. Protein product: CASSRGTGSQNEQFF.

This sequence joins TRBV30 and TRBJ1-4, with TRBD1 identical over 7 bases. The trim removed 1 base at V and 4 bases at J, leaving 9 bases unmatched. Germline CDR1 is GTSNPN and CDR2 is SVGIG (reference sequence). The CDR3 consists of 16 residues. The CDR3 nucleotides read TGTGCCTGGAGTGCAAAAAGGGGACAGTTTAATGAAAAACTGTTTTTT. Its translation is CAWSAKRGQFNEKLFF. Full variable domain (outside the CDR3, taken from reference TRBV30 and TRBJ1-4): SQTIHQWPATLVQPVGSPLSLECTVEGTSNPNLYWYRQAAGRGLQLLFYSVGIGQISSEVPQNLSASRPQDRQFILSSKKLLLSDSGFYLCAWSAKRGQFNEKLFFGSGTQLSVL.

Regarding this clone: At one of its ends the junction is not consistent with the germline gene, which may arise from a read error. The chain is built from TRBV7-7 and TRBJ2-1, with D tentatively TRBD2 (6 bases). Germline assignment: CDR1 SSHAT and CDR2 FNYEAQ (reference sequence). The CDR3 totals 13 residues. CDR3 region: CASSPGLLNEQFF. The CDR3 DNA follows: TGTGCTAGCAGCCCGGGACTGTTGAATGAGCAGTTCTTC.

The rearrangement joins TRBV5-6 to TRBJ1-4, with D unclear. Deletions cut 5 bases from V and 5 bases from J, with 10 bases between. Germline V gives CDR1 SGHDT, CDR2 YYEEEE. The CDR3 covers 13 residues. This chain's CDR3 is CASRGSPNEKLFF. CDR3 in DNA: TGTGCCAGCAGGGGCAGCCCGAATGAAAAACTGTTTTTT. Using reference TRBV5-6 and TRBJ1-4 for the parts outside the CDR3, the full variable domain is DAGVTQSPTHLIKTRGQQVTLRCSPKSGHDTVSWYQQALGQGPQFIFQYYEEEERQRGNFPDRFSGHQFPNYSSELNVNALLLGDSALYLCASRGSPNEKLFFGSGTQLSVL.

The rearrangement uses TRBV2 and TRBJ2-7; D may be TRBD2 (5 bases). Trimming removed 1 base at V and 7 bases at J, with 14 bases between. Germline loops: CDR1 SNHLY, CDR2 FYNNEI. This CDR3 region has 14 residues. CDR3 amino acids: CASSEDEFRREQYF. DNA for the CDR3: TGTGCCAGCAGTGAAGACGAATTTAGGAGGGAGCAGTACTTC.

This clone has just one count. The CDR3 region has the DNA TGTGCCAGCAGCCAAGTACAGGGAGAGGAAAAACTGTTTTTT. Amino acid sequence: CASSQVQGEEKLFF. The chain couples TRBV3-1 (or the pseudogene TRBV3-2) to TRBJ1-4; possible D gene TRBD1, 6 bases. CDR3 length equals 14 residues. The V gene lost 1 base and the J gene lost 8 bases, with 11 bases spanning the gap. Looked up from germline, CDR1 is LGHDT and CDR2 is YNNKEL (reference sequence).

The V call is TRBV7-8, the J call TRBJ2-3; D not certain. Trimming cost V 11 bases and J 3 bases, with 6 bases left between them. CDR3 length equals 10 residues. Germline V gives CDR1 SGHVS, CDR2 FQNEAQ. CDR3 sequence reads: CALGTDTQYF. CDR3 sequence (DNA): TGTGCCCTCGGGACAGATACGCAGTATTTT.

In its sample, this clone was seen a few times. The rearrangement uses TRBV6-2 or TRBV6-3 and TRBJ2-5; TRBD2 aligns across 9 bases. Germline values: CDR1 MNHEY, CDR2 SVGEGT. This CDR3 has 16 residues. Trimming took 5 bases from V and 4 from J; bases not matched to a gene: 11. CDR3 DNA sequence: TGTGCCAGCAGTCGGCGAGGGACTAGCAGGGGAGAGACCCAGTACTTC. As protein: CASSRRGTSRGETQYF.

V usage is TRBV11-2 and J usage is TRBJ2-7, with TRBD2 matching over 9 bases. Germline V gene sequence: CDR1 SGHAT, CDR2 FQNNGV. Trimming took 2 bases from V and 5 from J; bases not matched to a gene: 7. This CDR3 has 15 amino acids. Here the CDR3 reads CASSLISSGGHEQYF. Written as DNA, the CDR3 is TGTGCCAGCAGCTTAATTAGTAGCGGGGGCCACGAGCAGTACTTC.

CDR3: CASSAGTSGYEQYF. CDR3 coding DNA: TGTGCCAGCAGTGCGGGGACTAGCGGCTACGAGCAGTACTTC. The chain links TRBV25-1 to TRBJ2-7; 11 bases match TRBD2. CDR1 and CDR2 (germline): MGHDK, SYGVNS. The CDR3 contains 14 residues. After removal of 4 bases from V and 3 bases from J, the junction contained 2 bases not matched to a gene.

The chain carries TRBV7-2 and TRBJ2-7, with TRBD2 identical over 8 bases. The CDR3 contains 12 residues. V dropped 5 bases and J dropped 5; count of bases not matched to a gene: 2. Per the germline V gene, CDR1 is SGHTA and CDR2 is FQGNSA. The CDR3 DNA reads TGTGCCAGCAGCACCGGGAGGGACGAGCAGTACTTC. Encoded protein: CASSTGRDEQYF.

The rearrangement links TRBV10-2 to TRBJ1-1; possible D gene TRBD1, 5 bases. The CDR3 is 12 amino acids. Trimming shortened V by 5 bases and J by 2 bases, and 6 bases separated the two germline ends. CDR1 is WSHSY, CDR2 SAAADI, per germline. The CDR3: CASSQGNTEAFF. CDR3 bases: TGCGCCAGCAGTCAGGGAAACACTGAAGCTTTCTTT.

The CDR3 sequence: CASSLEGTGEDTQYF. CDR3 DNA sequence: TGTGCCAGCAGCTTAGAAGGGACAGGGGAAGATACGCAGTATTTT. The chain employs TRBV7-2 and TRBJ2-3; 10 nucleotides agree with TRBD1. The J segment lost 5 bases and the V segment lost 1 base, leaving 3 bases of the junction unmatched. Germline CDR1 SGHTA, CDR2 FQGNSA. The CDR3 is made up of 15 amino acids. The full variable domain, its missing parts supplied by reference TRBV7-2 and TRBJ2-3, is GAGVSQSPSNKVTEKGKDVELRCDPISGHTALYWYRQSLGQGLEFLIYFQGNSAPDKSGLPSDRFSAERTGGSVSTLTIQRTQQEDSAVYLCASSLEGTGEDTQYFGPGTRLTVL.

This chain uses TRBV28 with TRBJ1-3, with 7 nucleotides matching TRBD1. The germline gives CDR1 MDHEN, CDR2 SYDVKM. V dropped 6 bases and J dropped 0; count of bases not matched to a gene: 5. This CDR3 is 15 amino acids long. This CDR3 reads CASRPGTASGNTIYF. The CDR3 DNA reads as TGTGCCAGCAGACCCGGGACAGCCTCTGGAAACACCATATATTTT.

This chain joins TRBV30 and TRBJ1-1, with D possibly being TRBD1 (5 bases). V was clipped by 2 bases and J by 0 bases, with 13 bases between them. Germline V gene sequence: CDR1 GTSNPN, CDR2 SVGIG (reference sequence). The CDR3 has 15 amino acids. CDR3 coding DNA: TGTGCCTGGAGTCCGGCGGGGGGATTGAACACTGAAGCTTTCTTT. It yields the protein CAWSPAGGLNTEAFF.

The rearrangement uses TRBV6-5 and TRBJ1-5, with TRBD1 identical over 10 bases. The V gene end was trimmed by 6 bases and the J gene end by 6 bases; junction bases not matched to a gene: 8. Germline V gene sequence: CDR1 MNHEY, CDR2 SVGAGI. The CDR3 totals 15 residues. The CDR3: CASSHGQGEGQPQHF. The DNA of the CDR3 is TGTGCCAGCAGCCATGGACAGGGGGAAGGTCAGCCCCAGCATTTT.

The J gene is TRBJ2-2, the V gene TRBV5-4, with 10 bases fitting TRBD1. The CDR3 totals 16 residues. Germline loops: CDR1 SGHNT, CDR2 YYREEE (reference sequence). Trimming cost V 7 bases and J 6 bases; bases outside gene matches: 12. CDR3 region: CASPTVPGQGPGELFF. CDR3 bases: TGTGCCAGCCCGACCGTACCGGGACAGGGGCCCGGGGAGCTGTTTTTT.

The chain joins TRBV5-8 to TRBJ2-5; the match to TRBD1 covers 12 bases. The V gene end was trimmed by 4 bases and the J gene end by 3 bases; junction bases not matched to a gene: 4. The CDR3 is 15 residues long. Germline lookup yields CDR1 SGHTS and CDR2 YDEGEE. The DNA of the CDR3 is TGTGCCAGCAGCCCGGGACAGGGGGCTGAAGAGACCCAGTACTTC. This codes for CASSPGQGAEETQYF.

The chain recombines TRBV7-3 with TRBJ2-5, with TRBD1 as a possible D gene (5 bases). Trimming left V 5 bases short and J 2 bases short, with 15 bases between. There are 15 residues in the CDR3. Germline CDR1 and CDR2: SGHTA and FQGTGA. The CDR3 coding sequence is TGTGCCAGCAGCGGCACAGGCCTCTCTCAAGAGACCCAGTACTTC. This codes for CASSGTGLSQETQYF.

V gene TRBV7-8 combines with J gene TRBJ1-5, with TRBD1 matching over 7 bases. There are 13 residues in the CDR3. CDR1 and CDR2 from the germline V gene are SGHVS and FQNEAQ. Germline trimming cut 1 base from V and 13 bases from J; bases unmatched to any gene: 7. CDR3 protein: CASSLGGDRPQHF. The CDR3 DNA reads TGTGCCAGCAGCTTAGGGGGGGACAGACCTCAGCATTTT.

This sequence joins TRBV28 and TRBJ2-1, with 8 bases that match TRBD2. This CDR3 is built from 15 residues. Germline CDR1 is MDHEN and CDR2 is SYDVKM. After removal of 5 bases from V and 9 bases from J, the junction contained 12 bases not matched to a gene. CDR3 residues: CASSLPFGRAREQFF. CDR3 DNA: TGTGCCAGCAGTCTCCCATTCGGGAGGGCTCGTGAGCAGTTCTTC.